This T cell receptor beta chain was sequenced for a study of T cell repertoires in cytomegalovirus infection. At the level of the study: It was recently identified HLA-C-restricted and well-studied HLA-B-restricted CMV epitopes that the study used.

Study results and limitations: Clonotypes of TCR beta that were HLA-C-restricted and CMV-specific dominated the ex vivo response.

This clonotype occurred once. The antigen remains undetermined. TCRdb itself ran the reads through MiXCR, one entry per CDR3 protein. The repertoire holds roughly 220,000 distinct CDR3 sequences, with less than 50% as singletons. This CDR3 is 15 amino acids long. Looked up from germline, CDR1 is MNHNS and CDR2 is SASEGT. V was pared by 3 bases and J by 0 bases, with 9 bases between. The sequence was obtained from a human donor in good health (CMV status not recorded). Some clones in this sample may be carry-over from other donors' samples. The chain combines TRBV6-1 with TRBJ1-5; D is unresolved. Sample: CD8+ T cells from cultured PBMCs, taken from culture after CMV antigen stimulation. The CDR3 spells CASSEDLYSNQPQHF. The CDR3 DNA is TGTGCCAGCAGTGAGGATCTGTATAGCAATCAGCCCCAGCATTTT.